The entry below gives a single T cell receptor beta chain sequence along with its context. The data derive from a study of blood T cell repertoires in COVID-19. Germline V gives CDR1 SGHAT, CDR2 FQNNGV. This CDR3 contains 14 residues. The germline V and J ends were trimmed by 5 bases and 4 bases, with 12 bases remaining between them. This table comes from immunoSEQ multiplex PCR, and its TCRdb copy is limited to in-frame clones, with some not included. The sample includes about 410,000 clones, around nine tenths of them seen just once. This receptor was taken from a woman aged 40 to 50 with COVID-19, enrolled during active disease. J is TRBJ1-3 and V is TRBV11-2; D unresolved. Material: peripheral blood. The chain's CDR3 is CASSQSDTGNTIYF. The CDR3 coding sequence is TGTGCCAGCAGCCAGTCAGATACAGGAAACACCATATATTTT.